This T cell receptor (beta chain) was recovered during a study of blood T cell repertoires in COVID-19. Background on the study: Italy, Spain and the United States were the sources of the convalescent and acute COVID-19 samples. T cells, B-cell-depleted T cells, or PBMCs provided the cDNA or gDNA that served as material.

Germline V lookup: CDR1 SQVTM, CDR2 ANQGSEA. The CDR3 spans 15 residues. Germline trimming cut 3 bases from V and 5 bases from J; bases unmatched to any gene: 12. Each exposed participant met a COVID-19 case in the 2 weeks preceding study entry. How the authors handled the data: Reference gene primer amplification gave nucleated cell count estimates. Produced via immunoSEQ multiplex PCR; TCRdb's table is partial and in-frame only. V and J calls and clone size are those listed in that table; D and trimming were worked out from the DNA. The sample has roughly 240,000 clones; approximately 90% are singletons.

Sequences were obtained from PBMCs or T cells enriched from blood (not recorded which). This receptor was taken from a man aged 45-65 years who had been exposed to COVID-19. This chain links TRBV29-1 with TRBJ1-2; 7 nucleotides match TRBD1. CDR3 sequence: CSVDTRTGSGYGYTF. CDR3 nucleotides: TGCAGCGTTGATACCCGGACAGGTTCAGGGTATGGCTACACCTTC.